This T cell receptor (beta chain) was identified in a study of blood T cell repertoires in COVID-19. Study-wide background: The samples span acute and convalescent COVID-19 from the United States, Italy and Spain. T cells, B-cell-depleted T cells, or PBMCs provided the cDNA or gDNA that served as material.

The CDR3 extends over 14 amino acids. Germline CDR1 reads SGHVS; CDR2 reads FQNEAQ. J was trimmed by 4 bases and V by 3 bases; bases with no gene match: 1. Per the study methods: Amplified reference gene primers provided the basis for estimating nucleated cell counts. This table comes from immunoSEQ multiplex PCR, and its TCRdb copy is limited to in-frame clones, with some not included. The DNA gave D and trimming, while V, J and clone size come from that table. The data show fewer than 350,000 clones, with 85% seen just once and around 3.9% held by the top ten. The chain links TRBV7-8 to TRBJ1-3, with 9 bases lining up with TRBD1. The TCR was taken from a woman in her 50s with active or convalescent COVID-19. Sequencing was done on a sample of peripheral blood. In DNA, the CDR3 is TGTGCCAGCAGCTTCGGACAGGGGGGAAACACCATATATTTT. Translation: CASSFGQGGNTIYF.